This TCR beta chain derives from a study of cytomegalovirus exposure and HLA in healthy donors. Study-wide points: Equally common other TCR beta chains were less clonally expanded than HLA-associated ones, a later analysis found.

A multiplex PCR was run with 60 Vbeta primers and 13 Jbeta primers. Only in-frame clones appear in the TCRdb table, and some are missing; sequencing was by immunoSEQ multiplex PCR. The data show 210,000 or so clones, about four fifths seen once. As concerns this clone: Its antigen remains unidentified.

This CDR3 has 14 residues. Trimming took off 3 bases at V and 0 bases at J, with 6 bases between the two ends. From germline, CDR1 is LNHDA and CDR2 SQIVND (reference sequence). Material for sequencing was PBMCs. This TCR was recovered from a woman in her fifties or sixties in good health and CMV-seropositive. This chain links TRBV19 with TRBJ1-5; unclear D gene. The CDR3 reads CASSIGISNQPQHF. The DNA of the CDR3 is TGTGCCAGTAGTATTGGCATTAGCAATCAGCCCCAGCATTTT.